Shown below are 5 T cell receptor beta chains from a single sample sequenced in a study of Graves' ophthalmopathy and Graves' hyperthyroidism. Amplification of TCR beta CDR3 regions used RNA transcripts. Second-round multiplex PCR came after first-round RT-PCR with HTBI primers. TCRdb used MiXCR to reprocess the multiplex PCR reads, holding one entry per CDR3 protein. The sample contains roughly 610,000 distinct CDR3 sequences, around a fifth of which appear only once. The specimen was peripheral blood. The source is a woman aged 18-35 years with stable Graves' hyperthyroidism. Some clones in this sample may be carry-over from other donors' samples.

This clonotype was recorded at least ten times. The chain has TRBV28 and TRBJ1-2; maybe TRBD1 (5 bases). CDR1 MDHEN and CDR2 SYDVKM come from the germline V gene. The CDR3 totals 18 residues. V lost 3 bases, J lost 7 bases, and 27 bases lay in between. This chain's CDR3 is CASSFRVLRDPLRIGYTF. CDR3 nucleotides: TGTGCCAGCAGTTTTCGCGTCTTAAGGGACCCCCTGCGGATTGGCTACACCTTC.

The chain links TRBV29-1 to TRBJ2-5; D uncertain. The CDR3 runs 10 residues. Germline V gives CDR1 SQVTM, CDR2 ANQGSEA. V was trimmed by 2 bases and J by 8 bases, leaving 6 bases between them. In DNA, the CDR3 is TGCAGCGTTGAACCGGATACCCAGTACTTC. Translating it yields CSVEPDTQYF. Combining the CDR3 with reference TRBV29-1 and TRBJ2-5 gives the whole variable domain SAVISQKPSRDICQRGTSLTIQCQVDSQVTMMFWYRQQPGQSLTLIATANQGSEATYESGFVIDKFPISRPNLTFSTLTVSNMSPEDSSIYLCSVEPDTQYFGPGTRLLVL.

This clonotype showed up many times. The V call is TRBV29-1, the J call TRBJ2-7; possible D gene TRBD1, 5 bases. Germline loops: CDR1 SQVTM, CDR2 ANQGSEA. The CDR3 contains 14 residues. Trimming took 6 bases from V and 5 from J, leaving 20 bases between them. CDR3 bases: TGCAGCGTGGAACAAGCAGGGCAAGGGAACGAGCAGTACTTC. Protein sequence: CSVEQAGQGNEQYF.

The chain carries TRBV11-2 and TRBJ2-5, with no clear D. Germline CDR1 and CDR2: SGHAT and FQNNGV. The CDR3 is 13 amino acids. V gave up 5 bases and J gave up 1 base, with 8 bases separating them. As DNA, the CDR3 is TGTGCCAGCAGCAGAAGCCCCCAAGAGACCCAGTACTTC. It yields the protein CASSRSPQETQYF.

This clonotype occurred many times. The chain combines TRBV11-2 with TRBJ2-7; TRBD2 agrees at 9 bases. Germline V gene lookup returns CDR1 SGHAT and CDR2 FQNNGV. V lost 1 base to trimming and J lost 0 bases; unmatched junction nucleotides: 1. The CDR3 runs 15 residues. The CDR3 reads CASSLVSGSSYEQYF. The DNA of the CDR3 is TGTGCCAGCAGCTTAGTTAGCGGGAGCTCCTACGAGCAGTACTTC. The full variable domain, completed using reference TRBV11-2 and TRBJ2-7, is EAGVAQSPRYKIIEKRQSVAFWCNPISGHATLYWYQQILGQGPKLLIQFQNNGVVDDSQLPKDRFSAERLKGVDSTLKIQPAKLEDSAVYLCASSLVSGSSYEQYFGPGTRLTVT.